The 24 T cell receptor beta chains listed next were all sequenced from one sample in a study of blood T cells in healthy people across ages. PCR was performed a second time for about 7 to 11 cycles using a sample-barcoded 5' primer and a J-beta primer mix. Using its own MiXCR run on the 5' RACE reads, TCRdb lists one record per CDR3 protein. Of about 1.5 million distinct CDR3 sequences in the sample, approximately 43% were seen once. The sequenced sample consisted of blood. The receptor set was obtained from a woman younger than 35 in good health.

The CDR3 sequence: CASSLVAGPRQETQYF. The CDR3 DNA reads TGTGCCAGCAGCTTAGTTGCGGGACCCAGGCAAGAGACCCAGTACTTC. The rearrangement joins TRBV7-8 to TRBJ2-4, with D perhaps TRBD2 (6 bases). With the DNA end fitting TRBJ2-5 better, the J assignment may be wrong. The CDR3 consists of 16 residues. Germline-derived CDR1 and CDR2 are SGHVS and FQNEAQ.

This rearrangement joins TRBV5-6 to TRBJ2-6; no clear D gene. V lost 2 bases and J 3 bases, leaving 12 bases between the germline ends. The CDR3 contains 16 residues. In germline, CDR1 is SGHDT, CDR2 YYEEEE. For the CDR3, the DNA is TGTGCCAGCAGCTTCACCGGAGTAGTTGGGGCCAACGTCCTGACTTTC. It encodes CASSFTGVVGANVLTF.

As for this clonotype: One junction end does not reproduce the germline sequence, and a read error may be involved. Here the CDR3 reads CATSGGSEEIQYF. The CDR3 DNA reads TGTGCCACCAGTGGGGGCAGTGAAGAGATCCAGTACTTC. The rearrangement uses TRBV24-1 and TRBJ2-5, with D perhaps matching TRBD1 (5 bases). The CDR3 is 13 amino acids. Germline CDR1 KGHDR, CDR2 SFDVKD.

The V and J genes are TRBV5-1 and TRBJ2-7, with 14 bases fitting TRBD2. The CDR3 runs 17 residues. From germline, CDR1 is SGHRS and CDR2 YFSETQ. The V segment lost 5 bases and the J segment 3 bases; nucleotides outside the gene matches: 10. The CDR3 loop reads CASRPPGTSGSRYEQYF. In nucleotides, the CDR3 is TGCGCCAGCAGACCACCCGGGACTAGCGGGAGCCGCTACGAGCAGTACTTC.

Written as DNA, the CDR3 is TGTGCCAGCAGCGTGAAAGGGGCCACAGATACGCAGTATTTT. This sequence encodes CASSVKGATDTQYF. The chain recombines TRBV7-9 with TRBJ2-3; D is possibly TRBD1 (5 bases). Germline V lookup: CDR1 SEHNR, CDR2 FQNEAQ (reference sequence). CDR3 length: 14 residues. V lost 5 bases and J 2 bases, leaving 11 bases between the germline ends. Filled out from reference TRBV7-9 and TRBJ2-3, the complete variable domain reads DTGVSQNPRHKITKRGQNVTFRCDPISEHNRLYWYRQTLGQGPEFLTYFQNEAQLEKSRLLSDRFSAERPKGSFSTLEIQRTEQGDSAMYLCASSVKGATDTQYFGPGTRLTVL.

This clonotype was seen more than once but under ten times. The chain links TRBV24-1 to TRBJ2-1; 9 nucleotides match TRBD2. The CDR3 contains 17 residues. Germline V gene lookup returns CDR1 KGHDR and CDR2 SFDVKD. Unmatched junction bases numbered 5, after V lost 3 bases and J lost 0 bases. The CDR3 bases are TGTGCCACCAGTGATCCCAGTAGCGGGAGCTCCTACAATGAGCAGTTCTTC. The encoded protein is CATSDPSSGSSYNEQFF.

The genes are TRBV9 and TRBJ2-1; tentative D call: TRBD2 (6 bases). Per germline, CDR1 SGDLS and CDR2 YYNGEE. CDR3 length equals 12 residues. V lost 0 bases, J lost 10 bases, and 8 bases lay in between. CDR3 amino acids: CASSVGGEEQFF. The CDR3 DNA reads as TGTGCCAGCAGCGTAGGGGGGGAAGAGCAGTTCTTC.

A few counts support this clonotype. V is TRBV6-2 or TRBV6-3 and J is TRBJ2-2; possible D gene TRBD1, 6 bases. Germline V gene data show CDR1 as MNHEY and CDR2 as SVGEGT. Trimming took 0 bases from V and 1 from J, leaving 15 bases between them. This CDR3 is 18 amino acids long. The CDR3 here is CASSYSTGLRVNTGELFF. For the CDR3, the DNA is TGTGCCAGCAGTTACTCGACAGGCCTCCGCGTGAACACCGGGGAGCTGTTTTTT.

V gene TRBV4-3 combines with J gene TRBJ2-3; 8 nucleotides agree with TRBD2. Germline assignment: CDR1 LGHNA and CDR2 YSLEER. The CDR3 has 19 amino acids. Trimming cost V 4 bases and J 2 bases; bases outside gene matches: 17. The CDR3 here is CASSRKGVPGLENTDTQYF. The CDR3, as DNA: TGCGCCAGCAGCCGCAAGGGGGTACCGGGACTAGAAAACACAGATACGCAGTATTTT.

This clonotype was observed a handful of times. V and J are TRBV7-9 and TRBJ2-1, with 9 positions matching TRBD1. With V trimmed by 2 bases and J by 7 bases, 9 bases remained unmatched. Germline V gene sequence: CDR1 SEHNR, CDR2 FQNEAQ (reference sequence). This CDR3 contains 16 residues. CDR3 sequence (DNA): TGTGCCAGCAGCTTAATCCGGACAGGGGTTTGGAATGAGCAGTTCTTC. Encoded protein: CASSLIRTGVWNEQFF.

This chain links TRBV20-1 with TRBJ2-7, with 7 bases aligning to TRBD2. V lost 4 bases to trimming and J lost 7 bases; unmatched junction nucleotides: 7. The germline CDR1 and CDR2 sequences are DFQATT and SNEGSKA (reference sequence). The CDR3 consists of 12 residues. Here the CDR3 reads CSATGQAGEQYF. The CDR3 DNA sequence: TGCAGTGCTACCGGGCAAGCGGGGGAGCAGTACTTC.

The sample holds a few counts of this clonotype. The chain links TRBV7-9 to TRBJ1-5, with a tentative D call TRBD1 (6 bases). The length of the CDR3 is 16 residues. V was trimmed by 4 bases and J by 5 bases, leaving 18 bases between them. Germline-derived CDR1 and CDR2 are SEHNR and FQNEAQ (reference sequence). The CDR3, as DNA: TGTGCCAGCAGCTCAACAGGACAGCCCTTTGATCAGCCCCAGCATTTT. This codes for CASSSTGQPFDQPQHF.

This clonotype was found a few times. The rearrangement links TRBV2 to TRBJ2-7; 9 positions match TRBD1. The trim removed 10 bases at V and 3 bases at J, leaving 10 bases unmatched. Looked up from germline, CDR1 is SNHLY and CDR2 is FYNNEI. This CDR3 has 14 residues. CDR3 region: CATAVGTGFYEQYF. The CDR3 nucleotides are TGTGCCACAGCGGTAGGGACAGGGTTCTACGAGCAGTACTTC.

Notes on this clonotype: The junction does not match germline at one end; this may be a read error. The genes are TRBV7-2 and TRBJ2-3; D is tentatively TRBD1 or TRBD2 (5 bases each). Germline CDR1 SGHTA, CDR2 FQGNSA. CDR3 length equals 16 residues. CDR3 protein: CVSSSSRDQSIDTQYF. The CDR3 DNA reads as TGTGTCAGCAGCTCCTCGAGGGACCAAAGTATAGATACGCAGTATTTT.

The chain joins TRBV20-1 to TRBJ2-3; 9 bases line up with TRBD2. The germline gives CDR1 DFQATT, CDR2 SNEGSKA (reference sequence). There are 15 residues in the CDR3. J gave up 8 bases and V 2 bases, and 11 bases lay outside the gene matches. CDR3 sequence reads: CSARLSSGEVGTQYF. The CDR3 bases are TGCAGTGCTAGATTATCTAGCGGGGAAGTCGGTACGCAGTATTTT.

The chain combines TRBV5-1 with TRBJ1-1; tentative D call: TRBD1 (5 bases). CDR1 and CDR2 from the germline V gene are SGHRS and YFSETQ. Trimming took 4 bases from V and 5 from J, leaving 15 bases between them. CDR3 length: 14 residues. The CDR3 DNA reads as TGCGCCAGCAGCCTAACCGCAGGGTGGACTGAAGCTTTCTTT. The encoded protein is CASSLTAGWTEAFF.

This rearrangement joins TRBV12-3 or TRBV12-4 to TRBJ1-5, with D uncertain. Trimming cost V 3 bases and J 4 bases, with 19 bases left between them. The CDR3 length is 17 residues. CDR3 sequence (DNA): TGTGCCAGCAGTTTGTTTCGGCACAAACCACCGAATCAGCCCCAGCATTTT. This sequence encodes CASSLFRHKPPNQPQHF.

The chain links TRBV2 to TRBJ1-2, with unresolved D. This CDR3 spans 11 amino acids. Trimming pared 7 bases from V and 4 bases from J, leaving 7 bases between. Germline V gene data show CDR1 as SNHLY and CDR2 as FYNNEI. The CDR3 DNA is TGTGCCAGCACTCTGCTCTATGGCTACACCTTC. The encoded protein is CASTLLYGYTF.

This clonotype was detected once. The V gene is TRBV2, the J gene TRBJ1-1; D is unclear. The CDR3 consists of 14 residues. Germline V gene lookup returns CDR1 SNHLY and CDR2 FYNNEI. Trimming cost V 6 bases and J 3 bases, with 14 bases left between them. The CDR3: CASSPHPADTEAFF. DNA for the CDR3: TGTGCCAGCAGCCCACATCCCGCGGACACTGAAGCTTTCTTT.

The rearrangement joins TRBV12-3 or TRBV12-4 to TRBJ2-7; 9 bases map to TRBD2. V was pared by 6 bases and J by 0 bases, with 9 bases of the junction left unmatched. The CDR3 spans 16 residues. In nucleotides, the CDR3 is TGTGCCAGCAGCGACCCCGGGACTAGCTACTCCTACGAGCAGTACTTC. As protein: CASSDPGTSYSYEQYF.

As DNA, the CDR3 is TGTGCCAGCAGGTCGCAGGGAGGCTGGAGTGAAGCTTTCTTT. Protein product: CASRSQGGWSEAFF. The V gene is TRBV5-5, the J gene TRBJ1-1; tentative D call: TRBD1 (5 bases). The CDR3 contains 14 residues. V was shortened by 5 bases and J by 7 bases, with 18 bases between the two germline ends. Germline values: CDR1 SGHKS, CDR2 YYEKEE (reference sequence).

This rearrangement joins TRBV27 to TRBJ2-7; perhaps TRBD1 as D (6 bases). The J call could be wrong; TRBJ2-5 is a better fit for the DNA end. This CDR3 is built from 14 residues. Germline V gene sequence: CDR1 MNHEY, CDR2 SMNVEV (reference sequence). The CDR3 reads CASSFVTGLETQYF. The CDR3 nucleotides read TGTGCCAGCAGTTTTGTAACAGGGTTAGAGACCCAGTACTTC.

This chain uses TRBV27 with TRBJ2-1; possible D gene TRBD2, 5 bases. The germline V and J ends were trimmed by 2 bases and 0 bases, with 11 bases remaining between them. Germline CDR1 reads MNHEY; CDR2 reads SMNVEV (reference sequence). The CDR3 runs 16 residues. The CDR3 reads CASSLERTHSYNEQFF. CDR3 bases: TGTGCCAGCAGTTTAGAGCGGACCCACTCCTACAATGAGCAGTTCTTC.

The chain carries TRBV12-3 or TRBV12-4 and TRBJ1-1; D remains unclear. The CDR3 totals 13 residues. V gave up 5 bases and J gave up 11 bases, with 18 bases separating them. The DNA of the CDR3 is TGTGCCAGCAGTCCCACCGGGCAGGTAGGGGCTTTCTTT. Its translation: CASSPTGQVGAFF.